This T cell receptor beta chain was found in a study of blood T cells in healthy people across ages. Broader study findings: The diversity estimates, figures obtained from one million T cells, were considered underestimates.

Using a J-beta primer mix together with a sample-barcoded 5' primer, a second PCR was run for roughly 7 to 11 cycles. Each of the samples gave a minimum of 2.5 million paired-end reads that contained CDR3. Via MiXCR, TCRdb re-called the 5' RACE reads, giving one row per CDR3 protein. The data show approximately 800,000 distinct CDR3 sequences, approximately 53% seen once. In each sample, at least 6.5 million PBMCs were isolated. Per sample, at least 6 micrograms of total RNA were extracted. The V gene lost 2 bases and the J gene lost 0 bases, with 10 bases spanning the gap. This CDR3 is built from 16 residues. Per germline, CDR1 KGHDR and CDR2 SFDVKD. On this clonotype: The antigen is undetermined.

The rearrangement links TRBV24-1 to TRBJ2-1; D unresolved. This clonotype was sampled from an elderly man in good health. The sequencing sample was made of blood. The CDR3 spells CATSDSLPSSYNEQFF. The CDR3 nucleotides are TGTGCCACCAGTGATTCACTTCCCAGCTCCTACAATGAGCAGTTCTTC.